The 16 T cell receptor beta chains given below trace back to one sample, sequenced in a study of siplizumab effects on memory and regulatory T cells. Here immunoSEQ multiplex PCR was the method, and the copy in TCRdb shows in-frame clones only, minus some. This table holds 85,000 to 130,000 clones, 92% found once. Material: Tregs sorted from blood. These receptors came from a human donor in good health.

The V and J genes are TRBV7-2 and TRBJ2-2; 8 bases agree with TRBD1. Germline CDR1 and CDR2: SGHTA and FQGNSA. The CDR3 extends over 13 amino acids. Losses at the gene ends were 5 bases for V and 7 bases for J; bases not matched to a gene: 3. CDR3 region: CASSRTGLGELFF. DNA for the CDR3: TGTGCCAGCAGCCGGACAGGGCTCGGGGAGCTGTTTTTT.

A single count supports this clone. The chain employs TRBV2 and TRBJ2-6, with D uncertain. Trimming removed 4 bases from V and 1 base from J, with 8 bases in between. The germline V gene encodes CDR1 SNHLY and CDR2 FYNNEI. This CDR3 region has 15 residues. The CDR3 loop is CASSVYVSGANVLTF. The CDR3 nucleotides are TGTGCCAGCAGTGTGTATGTTTCTGGGGCCAACGTCCTGACTTTC.

This clone was found a few times. The J gene is TRBJ2-7, the V gene TRBV6-6, with TRBD1 matching 9 bases. Germline V lookup: CDR1 MNHNY, CDR2 SVGAGI (reference sequence). CDR3 length: 14 amino acids. J gave up 7 bases and V 8 bases, and 12 bases lay outside the gene matches. CDR3 loop: CASCPRDRAKEQYF. For the CDR3, the DNA is TGTGCCAGCTGCCCCCGGGACAGGGCGAAGGAGCAGTACTTC.

This clone was counted only a few times. The chain links TRBV7-9 to TRBJ1-1; D is undetermined. Germline V gene sequence: CDR1 SEHNR, CDR2 FQNEAQ (reference sequence). This CDR3 is built from 15 residues. V lost 2 bases to trimming and J lost 5 bases, with 15 bases between them. The CDR3 reads CASSLNQRPGTEAFF. Here the CDR3 DNA reads TGTGCCAGCAGCTTAAACCAGCGACCGGGAACTGAAGCTTTCTTT.

The chain recombines TRBV7-8 with TRBJ2-1; TRBD2 matches 10 bases. V gave up 5 bases and J gave up 1 base; unmatched junction bases: 5. Germline V gives CDR1 SGHVS, CDR2 FQNEAQ. The CDR3 runs 16 residues. The CDR3 bases are TGTGCCAGCAGCCTTAGCGGGAGGAGGTCCTACAATGAGCAGTTCTTC. Protein sequence: CASSLSGRRSYNEQFF. The full variable domain, rest sourced from reference TRBV7-8 and TRBJ2-1, is GAGVSQSPRYKVAKRGQDVALRCDPISGHVSLFWYQQALGQGPEFLTYFQNEAQLDKSGLPSDRFFAERPEGSVSTLKIQRTQQEDSAVYLCASSLSGRRSYNEQFFGPGTRLTVL.

The chain combines TRBV12-5 with TRBJ1-2; no clear D. Germline-derived CDR1 and CDR2 are LGHNT and FRNRAP. CDR3 length equals 9 residues. Trimming shortened V by 6 bases and J by 7 bases, and 3 bases separated the two germline ends. The CDR3 nucleotides are TGTGCTAGTGGACGTGGCTACACCTTC. Protein product: CASGRGYTF.

The chain has TRBV10-1 and TRBJ2-5; D gene unclear. With 3 bases removed from V and 4 bases from J, the gap between germline ends came to 15 bases. The CDR3 has 15 residues. The germline V gene encodes CDR1 WNHNN and CDR2 SYGVQD (reference sequence). CDR3 bases: TGCGCCAGCAGTGACCAGAATTTGGGCGGAGAGACCCAGTACTTC. Translating it yields CASSDQNLGGETQYF.

This clone was recorded a few times. V and J are TRBV2 and TRBJ2-7; maybe TRBD1 (6 bases). The V end was cut by 5 bases, the J end by 2 bases, with 10 bases between. Germline V gene sequence: CDR1 SNHLY, CDR2 FYNNEI. CDR3 length: 13 amino acids. CDR3 loop: CASSRQAPYEQYF. The CDR3 DNA sequence: TGTGCCAGCAGTCGACAGGCTCCCTACGAGCAGTACTTC.

The chain combines TRBV20-1 with TRBJ2-7, with D unresolved. V lost 6 bases and J 6 bases, leaving 9 bases between the germline ends. The CDR3 sequence is 10 residues long. Germline V gene data show CDR1 as DFQATT and CDR2 as SNEGSKA (reference sequence). The CDR3 spells CSAQRVEQYF. In nucleotides, the CDR3 is TGCAGTGCCCAAAGGGTCGAGCAGTACTTC.

Only a few counts were recorded for this clone. The chain couples TRBV6-1 to TRBJ2-1; 9 bases are a match to TRBD2. CDR1 and CDR2 (germline): MNHNS, SASEGT. This CDR3 region has 17 residues. Trimming cost V 3 bases and J 6 bases; bases outside gene matches: 12. CDR3 bases: TGTGCCAGCAGTGACCCTTATGGCGGGAGGGCCTTCAATGAGCAGTTCTTC. Amino acid sequence: CASSDPYGGRAFNEQFF.

The table lists this clone with a few counts. For the CDR3, the DNA is TGTGCCAGCAGCTATCAACGGAATGGTGAAGCTTTCTTT. It codes for CASSYQRNGEAFF. The chain uses TRBV7-3 and TRBJ1-1; D gene unclear. Between the trimmed V and J ends, which lost 4 bases and 7 bases, there was a span of 13 bases. This CDR3 comprises 13 residues. Germline V gives CDR1 SGHTA, CDR2 FQGTGA.

The chain has TRBV5-6 and TRBJ1-3; no definite D call. Germline V gene lookup returns CDR1 SGHDT and CDR2 YYEEEE. Trimming removed 5 bases from V and 1 base from J, with 22 bases in between. There are 18 residues in the CDR3. The CDR3 is CASRHPYGRSDSGNTIYF. CDR3 sequence (DNA): TGTGCCAGCAGACACCCCTATGGCAGAAGCGATTCTGGAAACACCATATATTTT. The entire variable domain, with the rest obtained from reference TRBV5-6 and TRBJ1-3, is as follows: DAGVTQSPTHLIKTRGQQVTLRCSPKSGHDTVSWYQQALGQGPQFIFQYYEEEERQRGNFPDRFSGHQFPNYSSELNVNALLLGDSALYLCASRHPYGRSDSGNTIYFGEGSWLTVV.

The CDR3 DNA reads TGCGCCAGCAGCCAAGATACTTCTATAGCAATGAGAGCTCAGTTCTTC. Amino acids: CASSQDTSIAMRAQFF. This chain links TRBV4-1 with TRBJ2-1, with D uncertain. CDR3 length: 16 residues. Trimming took off 0 bases at V and 13 bases at J, with 22 bases between the two ends. Germline lookup yields CDR1 MGHRA and CDR2 YSYEKL.

About this clone itself: Its ends do not fully match the called genes, so a read error is possible. V gene TRBV7-9 combines with J gene TRBJ2-5; 9 bases map to TRBD1. This CDR3 has 14 residues. Germline V gene lookup returns CDR1 SEHNR and CDR2 FQNEAQ (reference sequence). The CDR3: CASTRQGGLEVVHF. The DNA for the CDR3 is TGTGCCAGCACCCGACAGGGGGGCCTGGAGGTCGTCCACTTC.

The rearrangement links TRBV7-6 to TRBJ2-5; D gene unclear. This CDR3 comprises 14 residues. The V gene's germline CDR1 is SGHVS and CDR2 FNYEAQ. V lost 5 bases and J 3 bases, leaving 13 bases between the germline ends. The CDR3 spells CASSQDFGKETQYF. In nucleotides, the CDR3 is TGTGCCAGCAGCCAGGATTTTGGTAAAGAGACCCAGTACTTC.

This clone was recorded only once. The genes are TRBV19 and TRBJ1-5; 9 nucleotides line up with TRBD1. This CDR3 region has 16 residues. Germline V gene sequence: CDR1 LNHDA, CDR2 SQIVND (reference sequence). V shed 4 bases and J 2 bases; nucleotides not matched to a gene: 6. CDR3 nucleotides: TGTGCCAGTAGTACGAGCCGGGACAGGGGCAATCAGCCCCAGCATTTT. Encoded protein: CASSTSRDRGNQPQHF.